This TCR beta chain was sequenced during a study of naive and memory T cell subsets. For blood and skin samples, reverse transcription used TCR alpha and beta constant primers. Four PCR rounds used nested alpha and beta constant region primers plus the SP2 primer. MiXCR, run by TCRdb on the 5' RACE reads, gives a single entry per CDR3 protein. The repertoire has 20,000 to 30,000 distinct CDR3 sequences, approximately 24% of them found once; the top ten carry around 1.8%. Whole blood, about 2.5 ml, came from adult healthy volunteers. TCR cDNA received a 3' ligated oligonucleotide that carried a UMI. This receptor was obtained from a female donor in good health.

The CDR3 DNA follows: TGCAGCGTGCCCGTAGATGGCTACACCTTC. This sequence encodes CSVPVDGYTF. The genes are TRBV29-1 and TRBJ1-2; D uncertain. The CDR3 is made up of 10 amino acids. CDR1 is SQVTM, CDR2 ANQGSEA, per germline. Trimming stripped 6 bases from V and 6 bases from J, with 8 bases between.